Below are 22 T cell receptor beta chains sequenced from a single sample in a study of blood T cell repertoires in COVID-19. Profiling relied on immunoSEQ multiplex PCR, and the TCRdb table lists in-frame clones only, not all of them. The top ten clones hold 1.5% to 2% of a sample with over 200,000 clones, around 80% of them seen once. Source material: PBMCs or T cells enriched from blood (not recorded which). The receptor set was obtained from a man in his fifties or sixties who had recovered from COVID-19.

J is TRBJ1-5 and V is TRBV7-9, with TRBD1 as a possible D gene (6 bases). The CDR3 totals 13 residues. V was clipped by 4 bases and J by 3 bases, with 7 bases between them. Germline V gene data show CDR1 as SEHNR and CDR2 as FQNEAQ (reference sequence). CDR3 in DNA: TGTGCCAGCAGCTGGACAGACAATCAGCCCCAGCATTTT. It is translated as CASSWTDNQPQHF.

This chain connects TRBV27 to TRBJ2-3; 12 bases agree with TRBD1. The length of the CDR3 is 15 residues. Looked up from germline, CDR1 is MNHEY and CDR2 is SMNVEV (reference sequence). V was clipped by 6 bases and J by 6 bases; unmatched bases: 7. The CDR3 sequence is CASRSGTGGADTQYF. The CDR3 DNA follows: TGTGCCAGCAGATCCGGGACAGGGGGCGCGGATACGCAGTATTTT.

The rearrangement links TRBV13 to TRBJ2-7; 9 nucleotides match TRBD1. CDR3 length: 14 amino acids. V lost 6 bases to trimming and J lost 4 bases; unmatched junction nucleotides: 7. Germline lookup yields CDR1 PRHDT and CDR2 FYEKMQ (reference sequence). CDR3 in DNA: TGTGCCAGCAGAAGGACAGGGGAAGAATACGAGCAGTACTTC. Protein: CASRRTGEEYEQYF.

J is TRBJ2-1 and V is TRBV24-1; D is possibly TRBD1 (5 bases). The CDR3 is 13 residues long. V lost 7 bases to trimming and J lost 1 base, with 7 bases between them. Germline-derived CDR1 and CDR2 are KGHDR and SFDVKD. CDR3 protein: CATRDKSYNEQFF. The CDR3 region has the DNA TGTGCCACCAGGGACAAGTCCTACAATGAGCAGTTCTTC.

This chain joins TRBV6-2 or TRBV6-3 and TRBJ1-1, with 9 nucleotides matching TRBD1. The CDR3 sequence is 15 residues long. After removal of 1 base from V and 3 bases from J, the junction contained 3 bases not matched to a gene. Germline CDR1 and CDR2: MNHEY and SVGEGT. The CDR3 is CASSYLTGGDTEAFF. DNA of the CDR3: TGTGCCAGCAGTTACTTGACAGGGGGGGACACTGAAGCTTTCTTT.

This rearrangement joins TRBV24-1 to TRBJ1-2; no definite D call. V lost 0 bases and J 0 bases, leaving 4 bases between the germline ends. From germline, CDR1 is KGHDR and CDR2 SFDVKD. This CDR3 comprises 14 residues. The CDR3 region has the DNA TGTGCCACCAGTGATTTGTCAGCTAACTATGGCTACACCTTC. It encodes CATSDLSANYGYTF.

The V gene is TRBV5-4, the J gene TRBJ2-5, with 10 bases aligning to TRBD1. The CDR3 has 17 residues. The V gene end was trimmed by 3 bases and the J gene end by 9 bases; junction bases not matched to a gene: 17. Germline V gene lookup returns CDR1 SGHNT and CDR2 YYREEE (reference sequence). CDR3 sequence (DNA): TGTGCCAGCAGCTCTAAAAAGACAGGGGGCCGTGTAGTGGCCCAGTACTTC. Translated: CASSSKKTGGRVVAQYF.

As concerns this clone: Other nucleotide sequences from this sample produce the same CDR3. V usage is TRBV12-3 or TRBV12-4 and J usage is TRBJ1-1, with D unresolved. V lost 3 bases and J lost 1, with 6 bases in between. The CDR3 is made up of 13 amino acids. CDR3 sequence reads: CASSLNRNTEAFF. Written as DNA, the CDR3 is TGTGCCAGCAGTTTGAACAGGAACACTGAAGCTTTCTTT.

The genes are TRBV6-5 and TRBJ2-7; no reliable D call. The V end was cut by 4 bases, the J end by 2 bases, with 9 bases between. Germline CDR1 and CDR2: MNHEY and SVGAGI. The CDR3 runs to 13 residues. For the CDR3, the DNA is TGTGCCAGCAGTTCCCCAGTAACCTACGAGCAGTACTTC. This gives the protein CASSSPVTYEQYF.

V and J are TRBV16 and TRBJ2-3; D possibly corresponds to TRBD2 (6 bases). CDR1 KGHSY and CDR2 FQNENV come from the germline V gene. Trimming took off 3 bases at V and 7 bases at J, with 20 bases between the two ends. This CDR3 contains 16 residues. Written as DNA, the CDR3 is TGTGCCAGCAGCCAGGCGGGGCTGGAGTTCGAGAATACGCAGTATTTT. It codes for CASSQAGLEFENTQYF.

J is TRBJ1-4 and V is TRBV4-3; no clear D gene. The CDR3 extends over 15 amino acids. The V gene lost 1 base and the J gene lost 1 base, with 7 bases spanning the gap. Germline lookup yields CDR1 LGHNA and CDR2 YSLEER. This CDR3 reads CASSQGPGTNEKLFF. The CDR3 nucleotides read TGCGCCAGCAGCCAAGGTCCCGGAACTAATGAAAAACTGTTTTTT.

This chain uses TRBV6-5 with TRBJ1-2; D is possibly TRBD1 (5 bases). The CDR3 covers 13 residues. In germline, CDR1 is MNHEY, CDR2 SVGAGI. The V end was cut by 10 bases, the J end by 3 bases, with 15 bases between. The CDR3 region has the DNA TGTGCCAAGTCCCCGACAGCCGACTATGGCTACACCTTC. Its translation: CAKSPTADYGYTF.

V is TRBV6-5 and J is TRBJ1-5; 11 nucleotides match TRBD1. The CDR3 length is 15 residues. The V and J ends lost 5 bases and 4 bases, in that order; junction bases with no gene match: 4. The V gene's germline CDR1 is MNHEY and CDR2 SVGAGI. CDR3 loop: CASSPGQGVNQPQHF. The CDR3 region has the DNA TGTGCCAGCAGTCCGGGACAGGGGGTAAATCAGCCCCAGCATTTT.

The gene calls are TRBV30 and TRBJ2-6, with 10 nucleotides matching TRBD1. Trimming took 1 base from V and 0 from J; bases not matched to a gene: 15. The CDR3 has 21 residues. Germline CDR1 reads GTSNPN; CDR2 reads SVGIG (reference sequence). The CDR3 sequence is CAWSGRGQGRIYSSGANVLTF. The CDR3 DNA reads TGTGCCTGGAGTGGTAGGGGACAGGGGCGAATTTATAGCTCTGGGGCCAACGTCCTGACTTTC.

The chain recombines TRBV2 with TRBJ2-3, with TRBD1 as a possible D gene (6 bases). The CDR3 consists of 13 residues. Between the trimmed V and J ends, which lost 8 bases and 1 base, there was a span of 10 bases. CDR1 and CDR2 (germline): SNHLY, FYNNEI. In DNA, the CDR3 is TGTGCCAGCGTCCGGACAGGCACAGATACGCAGTATTTT. It is translated as CASVRTGTDTQYF. The variable domain in full, completed from reference TRBV2 and TRBJ2-3, reads EPEVTQTPSHQVTQMGQEVILRCVPISNHLYFYWYRQILGQKVEFLVSFYNNEISEKSEIFDDQFSVERPDGSNFTLKIRSTKLEDSAMYFCASVRTGTDTQYFGPGTRLTVL.

The rearrangement uses TRBV23-1 and TRBJ1-1; no firm D call. TRBV23-1 is treated as an ORF (open reading frame) with a function not yet certain. This CDR3 spans 13 amino acids. V was clipped by 2 bases and J by 2 bases, with 6 bases between them. This chain's CDR3 is CASSQRLNTEAFF. Written as DNA, the CDR3 is TGCGCCAGCAGTCAACGTTTAAACACTGAAGCTTTCTTT.

J is TRBJ2-5 and V is TRBV2, with 9 bases identical to TRBD1. The germline V gene has CDR1 SNHLY and CDR2 FYNNEI. The CDR3 is 15 amino acids. V dropped 3 bases and J dropped 4; count of bases not matched to a gene: 6. DNA for the CDR3: TGTGCCAGCAGTGACTTACAGGGGGCTGGAGAGACCCAGTACTTC. Translating it yields CASSDLQGAGETQYF.

V gene TRBV5-1 combines with J gene TRBJ2-7; TRBD2 matches 8 bases. The germline V gene encodes CDR1 SGHRS and CDR2 YFSETQ. CDR3 length: 14 amino acids. The V segment lost 4 bases and the J segment 4 bases; nucleotides outside the gene matches: 7. The DNA of the CDR3 is TGCGCCAGCAGCAACGCCGGGGGGGAGTACGAGCAGTACTTC. This translates into CASSNAGGEYEQYF.

This clone was observed a few times. The V gene is TRBV19, the J gene TRBJ2-7; D may be TRBD2 (5 bases). The V end was cut by 3 bases, the J end by 2 bases, with 14 bases between. The CDR3 loop spans 15 amino acids. Looked up from germline, CDR1 is LNHDA and CDR2 is SQIVND (reference sequence). CDR3 nucleotides: TGTGCCAGTAGTATCGGTAGGACGGGAACCTACGAGCAGTACTTC. Its protein is CASSIGRTGTYEQYF. The full variable domain, completed using reference TRBV19 and TRBJ2-7, is DGGITQSPKYLFRKEGQNVTLSCEQNLNHDAMYWYRQDPGQGLRLIYYSQIVNDFQKGDIAEGYSVSREKKESFPLTVTSAQKNPTAFYLCASSIGRTGTYEQYFGPGTRLTVT.

This chain uses TRBV10-1 with TRBJ2-7, with 10 bases fitting TRBD2. Trimming at V came to 7 bases and at J to 1 base, leaving 10 bases not matched to a gene. Germline CDR1 reads WNHNN; CDR2 reads SYGVQD (reference sequence). The CDR3 runs 16 residues. The CDR3 is CASTSFTSGASYEQYF. CDR3 DNA sequence: TGCGCCAGCACCAGCTTTACTAGCGGGGCATCCTACGAGCAGTACTTC.

The sample holds one count of this clone. The chain carries TRBV7-9 and TRBJ1-1, with D perhaps matching TRBD1 (6 bases). Germline V gene data show CDR1 as SEHNR and CDR2 as FQNEAQ (reference sequence). The ends were cut back, 5 bases at V and 5 bases at J, with 15 bases in the middle. The CDR3 loop spans 14 amino acids. CDR3 DNA: TGTGCCAGCAGCGCATTACAGGGTACAACTGAAGCTTTCTTT. Translating it yields CASSALQGTTEAFF.

The chain recombines TRBV7-3 with TRBJ2-3, with D hard to call. The V gene's germline CDR1 is SGHTA and CDR2 FQGTGA. With 1 base removed from V and 4 bases from J, the gap between germline ends came to 6 bases. The CDR3 spans 13 residues. As DNA, the CDR3 is TGTGCCAGCAGCTTAATGATAGCAGATACGCAGTATTTT. This encodes CASSLMIADTQYF.